A single TCR beta chain is shown here with its context. This entry is derived from a study of T-cell memory formation after mild COVID-19. There are 15 residues in the CDR3. Germline CDR1 is SGHTA and CDR2 is FQGNSA. With V trimmed by 5 bases and J by 5 bases, 8 bases remained unmatched. Sample barcodes and UMIs were carried by the TCR alpha and TCR beta cDNA libraries that 5'RACE generated with constant-segment primers. A single record per CDR3 protein comes from TCRdb applying MiXCR to the 5' RACE reads. The repertoire holds about 390,000 distinct CDR3 sequences, with 20% to 25% as singletons. The chain uses TRBV7-2 and TRBJ1-4; 7 bases match TRBD1. This clonotype originated in an adult woman who had mild COVID-19 (a few samples of this study predate the infection). Cell type and time point are not known. Sequencing input: PBMCs or a T cell subset sorted from them (not recorded which). CDR3 region: CASSAGTAFNEKLFF. The CDR3 DNA is TGTGCCAGCAGCGCTGGGACAGCTTTCAATGAAAAACTGTTTTTT.